These 12 T cell receptor beta chains were sequenced from one sample in a study of shared clonotypes between healthy human individuals. The assay was immunoSEQ multiplex PCR, and TCRdb's table has in-frame clones only and misses some. The sample lists some 240,000 clones; approximately 65% were seen once. The sample taken for sequencing was memory CD4+ T cells sorted from blood. Subset of the sample: CD45RA-negative fraction. Every receptor here comes from a man younger than 45 in good health.

This clone has a handful of counts. The gene calls are TRBV7-8 and TRBJ2-1, with D perhaps being TRBD1 or TRBD2 (5 bases each). The length of the CDR3 is 14 residues. V shed 3 bases and J shed 9 bases, with 15 bases lying between them. Per germline, CDR1 SGHVS and CDR2 FQNEAQ. The DNA of the CDR3 is TGTGCCAGCAGCTTGGCAGGGACCGTCGGTGAGCAGTTCTTC. Amino acids: CASSLAGTVGEQFF.

CDR3 protein: CASSFRRQGAAFF. The CDR3 coding sequence is TGTGCCAGCAGTTTCAGGAGACAGGGCGCAGCTTTCTTT. This chain joins TRBV27 and TRBJ1-1; TRBD1 matches 7 bases. The germline CDR1 and CDR2 sequences are MNHEY and SMNVEV (reference sequence). Trimming at V came to 3 bases and at J to 10 bases, leaving 8 bases not matched to a gene. The CDR3 is 13 amino acids.

This chain links TRBV19 with TRBJ2-7; 11 nucleotides agree with TRBD2. The J segment lost 3 bases and the V segment lost 6 bases, leaving 7 bases of the junction unmatched. This CDR3 spans 15 amino acids. In germline, CDR1 is LNHDA, CDR2 SQIVND (reference sequence). The CDR3 region has the DNA TGTGCCAGTAGCGTCACTAGCGGGAGTAGCTACGAGCAGTACTTC. It specifies CASSVTSGSSYEQYF.

V gene TRBV7-8 combines with J gene TRBJ2-7; D is unclear. From germline, CDR1 is SGHVS and CDR2 FQNEAQ. The CDR3 totals 14 residues. V was pared by 3 bases and J by 0 bases, with 9 bases between. The DNA of the CDR3 is TGTGCCAGCAGCTTCAGCACCACCTCCTACGAGCAGTACTTC. Its protein product is CASSFSTTSYEQYF.

V usage is TRBV19 and J usage is TRBJ2-1, with 8 positions matching TRBD2. The CDR3 is 15 amino acids. Germline V gene sequence: CDR1 LNHDA, CDR2 SQIVND (reference sequence). The J segment lost 0 bases and the V segment lost 10 bases, leaving 8 bases of the junction unmatched. The CDR3 loop is CATTLTSGSYNEQFF. The CDR3 region has the DNA TGTGCCACCACCCTTACTAGCGGCTCCTACAATGAGCAGTTCTTC. The whole variable domain, remainder taken from reference TRBV19 and TRBJ2-1, is DGGITQSPKYLFRKEGQNVTLSCEQNLNHDAMYWYRQDPGQGLRLIYYSQIVNDFQKGDIAEGYSVSREKKESFPLTVTSAQKNPTAFYLCATTLTSGSYNEQFFGPGTRLTVL.

The CDR3 DNA reads as TGCGCCAGCAGCTTGCAAGGGGCCCTTAATGAAAAACTGTTTTTT. It is translated as CASSLQGALNEKLFF. The chain recombines TRBV5-1 with TRBJ1-4, with D possibly being TRBD1 (5 bases). CDR1 and CDR2 from the germline V gene are SGHRS and YFSETQ. The germline V and J ends were trimmed by 1 base and 4 bases, with 11 bases remaining between them. CDR3 size: 15 residues.

The chain uses TRBV27 and TRBJ2-7; D not resolved. The CDR3 runs to 15 residues. The germline V gene encodes CDR1 MNHEY and CDR2 SMNVEV (reference sequence). V was trimmed by 5 bases and J by 3 bases, leaving 17 bases between them. The CDR3: CASSLNTVINYEQYF. The CDR3 region has the DNA TGTGCCAGCAGTCTAAATACAGTTATTAACTACGAGCAGTACTTC.

The V gene is TRBV7-2, the J gene TRBJ2-3; D remains unclear. Per germline, CDR1 SGHTA and CDR2 FQGNSA. V was cut by 4 bases and J by 7 bases, with 9 bases left in between. The CDR3 extends over 12 amino acids. CDR3 bases: TGTGCCAGCAGCTCCAGCTTACATACGCAGTATTTT. This translates into CASSSSLHTQYF.

This chain joins TRBV7-2 and TRBJ1-2, with D tentatively TRBD1 (6 bases). The V and J ends lost 5 bases and 8 bases respectively, with 18 bases between them. Germline V lookup: CDR1 SGHTA, CDR2 FQGNSA. CDR3 size: 14 residues. The CDR3 here is CASSLSLEGGGYTF. The DNA for the CDR3 is TGTGCCAGCAGCCTATCGCTGGAGGGGGGCGGCTACACCTTC.

This clone was seen a single time. This chain links TRBV27 with TRBJ2-1; no firm D call. CDR3 length equals 14 residues. V gave up 4 bases and J gave up 7 bases, with 14 bases separating them. Germline V gene lookup returns CDR1 MNHEY and CDR2 SMNVEV (reference sequence). The CDR3: CASSSSGPRNEQFF. In nucleotides, the CDR3 is TGTGCCAGCAGTTCCTCCGGGCCGAGGAATGAGCAGTTCTTC.

Here the CDR3 DNA reads TGTGCCAGCAGTCCCGGGACAAGTGGGGGCACAGATACGCAGTATTTT. Its translation is CASSPGTSGGTDTQYF. The gene calls are TRBV2 and TRBJ2-3; D might be TRBD1 (6 bases). From germline, CDR1 is SNHLY and CDR2 FYNNEI. V was clipped by 5 bases and J by 1 base, with 16 bases between them. CDR3 length: 16 residues.

The chain is built from TRBV29-1 and TRBJ2-4; D not resolved. Germline CDR1 is SQVTM and CDR2 is ANQGSEA. This CDR3 region has 11 residues. V was trimmed by 4 bases and J by 5 bases, leaving 6 bases between them. CDR3 residues: CSVGRQNIQYF. The CDR3 DNA reads as TGCAGCGTTGGGCGGCAAAACATTCAGTACTTC.